Listed here are 31 T cell receptor beta chains from one sample, sequenced in a study of CD8 T cells in Susac syndrome. Reverse transcription of roughly 0.45 to 1 ug RNA was performed with random hexamers. MiXCR was run by TCRdb on the immunoSEQ multiplex PCR reads, yielding one entry per CDR3 protein. Among 170,000 or so distinct CDR3 sequences listed, approximately 95% were seen once. Input material: CD4+ T cells from PBMCs. These receptors were collected from a human donor with Susac syndrome.

The chain joins TRBV3-1 to TRBJ1-6; D is uncertain. This CDR3 is 16 amino acids long. Per germline, CDR1 LGHDT and CDR2 YNNKEL (reference sequence). V lost 3 bases, J lost 0 bases, and 9 bases lay in between. CDR3 region: CASSHRQSSYNSPLHF. The CDR3 DNA reads as TGTGCCAGCAGCCACAGGCAGAGCTCCTATAATTCACCCCTCCACTTT.

This clonotype came up once. The chain has TRBV29-1 and TRBJ1-1; TRBD1 is a possible D gene (6 bases). Per germline, CDR1 SQVTM and CDR2 ANQGSEA. CDR3 size: 13 residues. Trimming stripped 4 bases from V and 3 bases from J, with 12 bases between. The CDR3 reads CSVARGLDTEAFF. The CDR3 DNA sequence: TGCAGCGTTGCCAGGGGTTTGGACACTGAAGCTTTCTTT.

V gene TRBV15 combines with J gene TRBJ1-6; no clear D gene. In germline, CDR1 is LNHNV, CDR2 YYDKDF (reference sequence). CDR3 length: 16 amino acids. Trimming shortened V by 0 bases and J by 10 bases, and 16 bases separated the two germline ends. Here the CDR3 DNA reads TGTGCCACCAGCAGAGACCCGGTGGGGTTGGGATCACCCCTCCACTTT. Its protein is CATSRDPVGLGSPLHF.

The V call is TRBV6-6, the J call TRBJ1-4; unclear D gene. The CDR3 is made up of 13 amino acids. V was trimmed by 2 bases and J by 3 bases, leaving 4 bases between them. Per the germline V gene, CDR1 is MNHNY and CDR2 is SVGAGI (reference sequence). The CDR3 sequence: CASSYVPNEKLFF. The CDR3 DNA sequence: TGTGCCAGCAGTTACGTGCCTAATGAAAAACTGTTTTTT.

This chain uses TRBV14 with TRBJ1-2; D is ambiguous. Trimming removed 2 bases from V and 4 bases from J, with 5 bases in between. This CDR3 is 12 amino acids long. The germline V gene encodes CDR1 SGHDN and CDR2 FVKESK. CDR3 region: CASSQSGYGYTF. DNA for the CDR3: TGTGCCAGCAGCCAATCCGGCTATGGCTACACCTTC.

The chain carries TRBV4-2 and TRBJ2-2; possibly TRBD2 for D (5 bases). The CDR3 has 14 amino acids. CDR1 and CDR2 from the germline V gene are LGHNA and YNFKEQ. V was pared by 0 bases and J by 6 bases, with 8 bases between. The CDR3 reads CASSQDEGPGELFF. CDR3 sequence (DNA): TGTGCCAGCAGCCAAGACGAGGGTCCCGGGGAGCTGTTTTTT.

This chain links TRBV12-3 or TRBV12-4 with TRBJ1-2; 7 bases are shared with TRBD1. Unmatched junction bases numbered 4, after V lost 5 bases and J lost 4 bases. The CDR3 is 13 residues long. In DNA form, the CDR3 reads TGTGCCAGCAGTGTACAGGGGTTCTATGGCTACACCTTC. Its translation: CASSVQGFYGYTF.

The rearrangement joins TRBV12-3 or TRBV12-4 to TRBJ1-2; D unresolved. The CDR3 has 14 residues. V was shortened by 3 bases and J by 2 bases, with 10 bases between the two germline ends. CDR3 sequence: CASSFDGPNYGYTF. For the CDR3, the DNA is TGTGCCAGCAGTTTCGACGGTCCCAACTATGGCTACACCTTC.

CDR3 residues: CASSRLDLTGELFF. The CDR3 DNA reads as TGTGCCAGCAGTCGACTGGACTTGACCGGGGAGCTGTTTTTT. The chain combines TRBV2 with TRBJ2-2, with TRBD2 as a possible D gene (5 bases). Germline V gene sequence: CDR1 SNHLY, CDR2 FYNNEI. With 5 bases removed from V and 5 bases from J, the gap between germline ends came to 12 bases. This CDR3 has 14 amino acids.

This clonotype was recorded only once. The chain carries TRBV6-5 and TRBJ2-5; a weak D match, TRBD1 (6 bases). V dropped 5 bases and J dropped 7 bases, with 14 bases sitting between them. The germline CDR1 and CDR2 sequences are MNHEY and SVGAGI. This CDR3 comprises 13 residues. The CDR3 loop is CASSPQGPGTQYF. CDR3 DNA: TGTGCCAGCAGTCCACAGGGACCGGGGACCCAGTACTTC.

The chain combines TRBV29-1 with TRBJ1-1, with D tentatively TRBD1 (6 bases). CDR1 is SQVTM, CDR2 ANQGSEA, per germline. V dropped 2 bases and J dropped 0 bases, with 10 bases sitting between them. CDR3 size: 14 residues. The CDR3 nucleotides read TGCAGCGTTGAAACGGGACAAGTGAACACTGAAGCTTTCTTT. This translates into CSVETGQVNTEAFF.

J is TRBJ2-5 and V is TRBV29-1; tentatively, D is TRBD1 or TRBD2 (6 bases each). The CDR3 length is 12 residues. Between the trimmed V and J ends, which lost 6 bases and 5 bases, there was a span of 13 bases. Germline CDR1 and CDR2: SQVTM and ANQGSEA. The DNA for the CDR3 is TGCAGCGTCCAAAGGGGGGCGGAGACCCAGTACTTC. This sequence encodes CSVQRGAETQYF.

This clonotype was seen a single time. The chain is built from TRBV20-1 and TRBJ2-7, with TRBD1 matching over 9 bases. The CDR3 consists of 12 residues. Germline V gene lookup returns CDR1 DFQATT and CDR2 SNEGSKA (reference sequence). V shed 5 bases, J shed 3 bases, and the junction held 2 bases outside the gene matches. The CDR3 here is CSAGGQGYEQYF. Here the CDR3 DNA reads TGCAGTGCTGGGGGACAGGGCTACGAGCAGTACTTC.

This chain joins TRBV15 and TRBJ2-1; 8 nucleotides line up with TRBD1. Germline V gives CDR1 LNHNV, CDR2 YYDKDF (reference sequence). The trim removed 1 base at V and 7 bases at J, leaving 6 bases unmatched. The CDR3 has 15 residues. The CDR3 protein is CATSRVQGVGNEQFF. For the CDR3, the DNA is TGTGCCACCAGCAGAGTACAGGGGGTTGGGAATGAGCAGTTCTTC. Full variable domain (remainder filled in from reference TRBV15 and TRBJ2-1): DAMVIQNPRYQVTQFGKPVTLSCSQTLNHNVMYWYQQKSSQAPKLLFHYYDKDFNNEADTPDNFQSRRPNTSFCFLDIRSPGLGDTAMYLCATSRVQGVGNEQFFGPGTRLTVL.

The gene calls are TRBV14 and TRBJ2-2, with 8 bases matching TRBD1. J lost 0 bases, V lost 0 bases, and 3 bases had no gene match. The CDR3 is made up of 17 amino acids. CDR1 is SGHDN and CDR2 is FVKESK in the germline V gene. DNA of the CDR3: TGTGCCAGCAGCCAAGATTTGGACAGGGCGAACACCGGGGAGCTGTTTTTT. Its protein is CASSQDLDRANTGELFF.

The chain uses TRBV12-3 or TRBV12-4 and TRBJ1-2; D possibly corresponds to TRBD1 (5 bases). Trimming stripped 7 bases from V and 6 bases from J, with 12 bases between. The CDR3 spans 12 residues. Written as DNA, the CDR3 is TGTGCCAGCACCCGAACCAGGGATGGCTACACCTTC. It is translated as CASTRTRDGYTF.

V and J are TRBV28 and TRBJ2-1; the match to TRBD2 covers 12 bases. CDR1 is MDHEN, CDR2 SYDVKM, per germline. Trimming at V came to 4 bases and at J to 4 bases, leaving 2 bases not matched to a gene. The CDR3 totals 15 residues. The CDR3 region has the DNA TGTGCCAGCAGTTACGGACTAGCGGGGTACAATGAGCAGTTCTTC. Its translation is CASSYGLAGYNEQFF. The complete variable domain, with remaining parts taken from reference TRBV28 and TRBJ2-1, reads DVKVTQSSRYLVKRTGEKVFLECVQDMDHENMFWYRQDPGLGLRLIYFSYDVKMKEKGDIPEGYSVSREKKERFSLILESASTNQTSMYLCASSYGLAGYNEQFFGPGTRLTVL.

This sequence joins TRBV24-1 and TRBJ2-5, with D perhaps matching TRBD2 (6 bases). Trimming took 5 bases from V and 5 from J, leaving 14 bases between them. The CDR3 totals 14 residues. Germline assignment: CDR1 KGHDR and CDR2 SFDVKD. The chain's CDR3 is CATSGGTPGETQYF. CDR3 nucleotide sequence: TGTGCCACCAGTGGCGGGACTCCCGGGGAGACCCAGTACTTC.

This clonotype was recorded a few times. CDR3 sequence (DNA): TGTGCCAGCAGCTTAGGGGGGAATGCGTATCCCCAGCATTTT. It codes for CASSLGGNAYPQHF. The chain recombines TRBV7-2 with TRBJ1-5; weak D call: TRBD1 (5 bases). CDR3 length: 14 residues. The V gene's germline CDR1 is SGHTA and CDR2 FQGNSA. V was clipped by 1 base and J by 10 bases, with 14 bases between them. The variable domain in full, completed from reference TRBV7-2 and TRBJ1-5, reads GAGVSQSPSNKVTEKGKDVELRCDPISGHTALYWYRQSLGQGLEFLIYFQGNSAPDKSGLPSDRFSAERTGGSVSTLTIQRTQQEDSAVYLCASSLGGNAYPQHFGDGTRLSIL.

V usage is TRBV6-5 and J usage is TRBJ1-2; TRBD1 might be the D (6 bases). Germline V gene lookup returns CDR1 MNHEY and CDR2 SVGAGI. With 6 bases removed from V and 4 bases from J, the gap between germline ends came to 18 bases. The CDR3 contains 15 residues. The chain's CDR3 is CASSQLAGAGYGYTF. CDR3 nucleotides: TGTGCCAGCAGCCAACTCGCAGGGGCTGGCTATGGCTACACCTTC.

This chain connects TRBV2 to TRBJ2-7; either TRBD1 or TRBD2 may supply D (5 bases each). CDR3 length: 15 residues. Germline V gene lookup returns CDR1 SNHLY and CDR2 FYNNEI. The V gene lost 8 bases and the J gene lost 9 bases, with 26 bases spanning the gap. Written as DNA, the CDR3 is TGTGCCAGCGGTTCCCGGGACCTTCGTTACGACGGGCAGTACTTC. This translates into CASGSRDLRYDGQYF.

V is TRBV6-2 or TRBV6-3 and J is TRBJ2-7; the D is unclear. V was cut by 7 bases and J by 4 bases, with 14 bases left in between. This CDR3 contains 13 residues. In germline, CDR1 is MNHEY, CDR2 SVGEGT. The CDR3 sequence is CASNRARTYEQYF. The CDR3 bases are TGTGCCAGCAATCGAGCTAGGACGTACGAGCAGTACTTC.

This rearrangement joins TRBV20-1 to TRBJ1-1; possible D gene TRBD1, 6 bases. Trimming stripped 2 bases from V and 1 base from J, with 11 bases between. Germline CDR1 DFQATT, CDR2 SNEGSKA (reference sequence). The CDR3 has 14 amino acids. The chain's CDR3 is CSARTLQGNTEAFF. DNA of the CDR3: TGCAGTGCTAGAACCCTACAGGGGAACACTGAAGCTTTCTTT.

The chain employs TRBV29-1 and TRBJ2-5; 7 bases map to TRBD1. The V gene's germline CDR1 is SQVTM and CDR2 ANQGSEA. The CDR3 has 13 residues. CDR3 nucleotide sequence: TGCAGTCACGAGCTAGGGGGCAGGAAGACCCAGTACTTC. Its translation is CSHELGGRKTQYF.

This rearrangement joins TRBV11-2 to TRBJ2-5, with 10 bases lining up with TRBD1. The germline CDR1 and CDR2 sequences are SGHAT and FQNNGV. V was clipped by 8 bases and J by 10 bases; unmatched bases: 10. This CDR3 spans 13 amino acids. The CDR3 loop is CASAGGQGYNQYF. The CDR3 bases are TGTGCCAGCGCGGGGGGACAGGGGTATAACCAGTACTTC. Full variable domain (remainder filled in from reference TRBV11-2 and TRBJ2-5): EAGVAQSPRYKIIEKRQSVAFWCNPISGHATLYWYQQILGQGPKLLIQFQNNGVVDDSQLPKDRFSAERLKGVDSTLKIQPAKLEDSAVYLCASAGGQGYNQYFGPGTRLLVL.

This chain joins TRBV20-1 and TRBJ2-1; D is unresolved. Trimming took 1 base from V and 0 from J, leaving 10 bases between them. CDR1 and CDR2 (germline): DFQATT, SNEGSKA (reference sequence). The CDR3 is 15 amino acids. CDR3 region: CSARAGSPSYNEQFF. DNA for the CDR3: TGCAGTGCTAGAGCTGGGTCTCCCTCCTACAATGAGCAGTTCTTC.

V gene TRBV20-1 combines with J gene TRBJ2-1; 7 positions match TRBD1. With V trimmed by 6 bases and J by 10 bases, 6 bases remained unmatched. This CDR3 comprises 11 residues. Germline assignment: CDR1 DFQATT and CDR2 SNEGSKA (reference sequence). The CDR3 loop is CSATGSPEQFF. For the CDR3, the DNA is TGCAGTGCGACAGGGTCTCCGGAGCAGTTCTTC.

V usage is TRBV5-1 and J usage is TRBJ2-1; 8 bases match TRBD1. This CDR3 is built from 16 residues. The germline CDR1 and CDR2 sequences are SGHRS and YFSETQ. J gave up 0 bases and V 5 bases, and 7 bases lay outside the gene matches. CDR3 sequence (DNA): TGCGCCAGCAGTTTACAACAGGGGGGCTCCTACAATGAGCAGTTCTTC. It codes for CASSLQQGGSYNEQFF.

The J gene is TRBJ2-7, the V gene TRBV20-1; no firm D call. Looked up from germline, CDR1 is DFQATT and CDR2 is SNEGSKA (reference sequence). The CDR3 runs 12 residues. V was cut by 0 bases and J by 5 bases, with 8 bases left in between. The CDR3 region is CSAREGRNEQYF. CDR3 coding DNA: TGCAGTGCTAGAGAAGGGCGAAACGAGCAGTACTTC.

The rearrangement joins TRBV28 to TRBJ2-7, with no clear D. The CDR3 is 12 amino acids. Trimming took 4 bases from V and 1 from J, leaving 5 bases between them. The germline V gene encodes CDR1 MDHEN and CDR2 SYDVKM. The CDR3 loop is CASSYQSYEQYF. In nucleotides, the CDR3 is TGTGCCAGCAGTTACCAATCCTACGAGCAGTACTTC.

This clonotype was seen more than once but under ten times. The rearrangement links TRBV30 to TRBJ2-3; D unclear. The CDR3 runs to 12 residues. Germline loops: CDR1 GTSNPN, CDR2 SVGIG (reference sequence). Trimming stripped 2 bases from V and 3 bases from J, with 6 bases between. CDR3 sequence: CAWSSSTDTQYF. Here the CDR3 DNA reads TGTGCCTGGAGTTCGAGTACAGATACGCAGTATTTT.